This record covers a single TCR beta chain. The antigen is undetermined. The data originate from a study of cytomegalovirus exposure and HLA in healthy donors. Overall study findings and caveats: The authors judged a highly shared variant cluster likely a sequencing artifact. An Asian-associated ancestry cluster reportedly showed fewer N-insertions than the roughly 700-donor mean in a later analysis. HLA alleles showed associations with 15,000 to 20,000 TCR beta sequences in a later analysis, at a 0.05 false discovery rate.

PCR amplification relied on 60 Vbeta primers (plus 13 Jbeta primers). Per the study methods: The authors later counted tens of millions of unique TCR beta chains, some 12 million of them shared. The assay was immunoSEQ multiplex PCR, and TCRdb's table has in-frame clones only and misses some. The V and J calls and clone size come from that table; D and trimming were worked out from the DNA. Of some 150,000 clones in the sample, around 85% were seen once. The V end was cut by 2 bases, the J end by 5 bases, with 9 bases between. Germline-derived CDR1 and CDR2 are WSHSY and SAAADI. This CDR3 is 13 amino acids long.

This rearrangement joins TRBV10-2 to TRBJ2-5; possible D gene TRBD1, 5 bases. The sequencing sample was made of PBMCs. This TCR was sampled from a woman aged 30 to 39 in good health and CMV-seronegative. The CDR3 DNA reads as TGCGCCAGCAGTGAGGGGGCGCGGGAGACCCAGTACTTC. Residues: CASSEGARETQYF.